Below are 17 T cell receptor beta chains sequenced from a single sample in a study of blood T cells in healthy people across ages. PCR was performed a second time for about 6 to 12 cycles using a sample-barcoded 5' primer and a J-beta primer mix. TCRdb analysed the 5' RACE reads with MiXCR anew, one entry per CDR3 protein. Among 700,000 or so distinct CDR3 sequences listed, approximately 22% were seen once. Sequencing was done on a sample of blood. The receptor set was obtained from a man aged 65 to 79 in good health.

About this clonotype: Mismatch with germline at one junction end may stem from a read error. In DNA form, the CDR3 reads TGTGCCGGCAGTGCAGGGACCGAGACCCAGTACTTC. Translation: CAGSAGTETQYF. This chain joins TRBV28 and TRBJ2-5, with D perhaps TRBD1 or TRBD2 (5 bases each). CDR3 length: 12 residues. Germline V gene sequence: CDR1 MDHEN, CDR2 SYDVKM.

This clonotype was seen a few times. V is TRBV7-9 and J is TRBJ2-7; D perhaps matches TRBD1 (5 bases). CDR1 SEHNR and CDR2 FQNEAQ come from the germline V gene (reference sequence). V was shortened by 2 bases and J by 2 bases, with 13 bases between the two germline ends. CDR3 length: 15 residues. This CDR3 is CASSLHRLGPYEQYF. As DNA, the CDR3 is TGTGCCAGCAGCTTACACAGGCTGGGCCCCTACGAGCAGTACTTC.

This clonotype appeared a few times. The chain uses TRBV6-2 or TRBV6-3 and TRBJ2-1, with TRBD1 as a possible D gene (6 bases). This CDR3 has 15 amino acids. Germline CDR1 and CDR2: MNHEY and SVGEGT. Trimming removed 6 bases at V and 0 bases at J, with 12 bases between. This chain's CDR3 is CASRRTDYSYNEQFF. CDR3 DNA sequence: TGTGCCAGCAGACGGACAGACTACTCCTACAATGAGCAGTTCTTC.

This clonotype was seen only a few times. The chain links TRBV20-1 to TRBJ2-1; D might be TRBD1 or TRBD2, each matching 5 bases. In germline, CDR1 is DFQATT, CDR2 SNEGSKA (reference sequence). The CDR3 has 15 amino acids. Trimming removed 0 bases at V and 4 bases at J, with 13 bases between. The CDR3 DNA reads TGCAGTGCTAGAGATCGAGACAGACTATACAATGAGCAGTTCTTC. It specifies CSARDRDRLYNEQFF.

The chain carries TRBV12-3 or TRBV12-4 and TRBJ1-3; 7 nucleotides match TRBD1. The CDR3 sequence is 14 residues long. Unmatched junction bases numbered 4, after V lost 7 bases and J lost 1 base. In DNA, the CDR3 is TGTGCCAGCACCAGGGGGTGGTCTGGAAACACCATATATTTT. Its protein product is CASTRGWSGNTIYF.

This clonotype was detected a few times. This chain joins TRBV7-2 and TRBJ2-1, with D perhaps being TRBD1 or TRBD2 (7 bases each). The CDR3 covers 16 residues. Germline CDR1 reads SGHTA; CDR2 reads FQGNSA. The V end lost 5 bases, the J end lost 0 bases, and 14 bases lay between the germline ends. The DNA of the CDR3 is TGTGCCAGCAGCCGTAAGCGGGACAGCTCCTACAATGAGCAGTTCTTC. Translated: CASSRKRDSSYNEQFF.

The V and J genes are TRBV9 and TRBJ2-7, with D uncertain. The DNA end is more similar to TRBJ2-1, so the J call may be wrong. Per germline, CDR1 SGDLS and CDR2 YYNGEE. The CDR3 runs to 12 residues. The CDR3 coding sequence is TGTGCCAGCAGCGTAGGTGTCAATGAGCAGTTCTTC. Amino acids: CASSVGVNEQFF.

This clonotype was recorded a few times. As DNA, the CDR3 is TGTGCCAGCAGTGAGCTCAATTGGGGAGAAGGCAATCAGCCCCAGCATTTT. Translation gives CASSELNWGEGNQPQHF. The chain recombines TRBV6-4 with TRBJ1-5; D is uncertain. The CDR3 covers 17 residues. Trimming shortened V by 3 bases and J by 2 bases, and 17 bases separated the two germline ends. Germline CDR1 reads MRHNA; CDR2 reads SNTAGT.

CDR3 coding DNA: TGTGCCAGCAGTAGACAGGAAGGGGCCTACGAGCAGTACTTC. Protein: CASSRQEGAYEQYF. The gene calls are TRBV7-2 and TRBJ2-7; a possible D gene is TRBD1 (6 bases). CDR1 is SGHTA and CDR2 is FQGNSA in the germline V gene. CDR3 length: 14 residues. Trimming removed 6 bases at V and 2 bases at J, with 14 bases between.

The chain uses TRBV10-3 and TRBJ2-7; D possibly corresponds to TRBD2 (6 bases). Germline V gene data show CDR1 as ENHRY and CDR2 as SYGVKD. Trimming left V 4 bases short and J 7 bases short, with 14 bases between. The CDR3 sequence is 13 residues long. The CDR3 loop reads CAISVKAGREQYF. The CDR3 region has the DNA TGTGCCATCAGTGTTAAGGCGGGGAGGGAGCAGTACTTC.

This clonotype was seen a few times. The J gene is TRBJ1-2, the V gene TRBV19, with 7 bases lining up with TRBD1. The trim removed 6 bases at V and 7 bases at J, leaving 2 bases unmatched. Germline loops: CDR1 LNHDA, CDR2 SQIVND (reference sequence). The CDR3 has 11 amino acids. This CDR3 is CASRGGSGYTF. The CDR3 DNA follows: TGTGCCAGTAGAGGGGGCAGTGGCTACACCTTC.

The chain couples TRBV6-6 to TRBJ1-6; a weak D match, TRBD1 (6 bases). The ends were cut back, 5 bases at V and 9 bases at J, with 14 bases in the middle. CDR3 length equals 14 residues. Germline CDR1 and CDR2: MNHNY and SVGAGI (reference sequence). This chain's CDR3 is CASSPGQMGSPLHF. CDR3 in DNA: TGTGCCAGCAGTCCTGGACAGATGGGTTCACCCCTCCACTTT.

This rearrangement joins TRBV12-3 or TRBV12-4 to TRBJ2-5; a weak D match, TRBD1 (6 bases). The V end was cut by 6 bases, the J end by 4 bases, with 12 bases between. This CDR3 has 13 amino acids. The CDR3 loop is CASSRWGRETQYF. In DNA, the CDR3 is TGTGCCAGCAGCCGGTGGGGGCGAGAGACCCAGTACTTC.

This clonotype was seen more than once but under ten times. The rearrangement links TRBV3-1 to TRBJ2-4; D uncertain. V lost 1 base and J 5 bases, leaving 9 bases between the germline ends. Germline lookup yields CDR1 LGHDT and CDR2 YNNKEL (reference sequence). The CDR3 totals 14 residues. CDR3 DNA: TGTGCCAGCAGCCAAGGGTCCTACCAAAACATTCAGTACTTC. This encodes CASSQGSYQNIQYF.

The chain has TRBV7-2 and TRBJ2-7; no firm D call. V shed 3 bases and J shed 3 bases, with 9 bases lying between them. Germline V gives CDR1 SGHTA, CDR2 FQGNSA. The CDR3 loop spans 13 amino acids. In nucleotides, the CDR3 is TGTGCCAGCAGCTTGGATCCAGTCTACGAGCAGTACTTC. Encoded protein: CASSLDPVYEQYF.

In nucleotides, the CDR3 is TGTGCCAGCAGCTTAGTAACAGGGTTAATTACTGAAGCTTTCTTT. Residues: CASSLVTGLITEAFF. The V call is TRBV7-8, the J call TRBJ1-1; perhaps TRBD1 as D (6 bases). Germline V lookup: CDR1 SGHVS, CDR2 FQNEAQ. The CDR3 is 15 residues long. The germline V and J ends were trimmed by 1 base and 5 bases, with 14 bases remaining between them.

The chain is built from TRBV12-3 or TRBV12-4 and TRBJ2-3; TRBD2 agrees at 12 bases. J gave up 2 bases and V 6 bases, and 6 bases lay outside the gene matches. The CDR3 sequence is 16 residues long. The CDR3 DNA is TGTGCCAGCAGCCTAGCGGGGGGGATGTACACAGATACGCAGTATTTT. Its protein is CASSLAGGMYTDTQYF.